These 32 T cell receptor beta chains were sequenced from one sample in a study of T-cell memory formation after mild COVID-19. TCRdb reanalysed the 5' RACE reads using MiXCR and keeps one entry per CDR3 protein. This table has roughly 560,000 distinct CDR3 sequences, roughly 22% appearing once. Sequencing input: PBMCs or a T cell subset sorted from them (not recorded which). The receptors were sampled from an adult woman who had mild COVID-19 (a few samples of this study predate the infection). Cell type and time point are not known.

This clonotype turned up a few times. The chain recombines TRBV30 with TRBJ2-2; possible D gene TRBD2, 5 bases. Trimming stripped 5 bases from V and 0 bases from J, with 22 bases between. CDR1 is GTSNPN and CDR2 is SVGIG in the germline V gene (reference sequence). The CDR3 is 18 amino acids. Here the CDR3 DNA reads TGTGCCTGGGACCCGGGTCTGATAGCGAGCGCGAACACCGGGGAGCTGTTTTTT. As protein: CAWDPGLIASANTGELFF.

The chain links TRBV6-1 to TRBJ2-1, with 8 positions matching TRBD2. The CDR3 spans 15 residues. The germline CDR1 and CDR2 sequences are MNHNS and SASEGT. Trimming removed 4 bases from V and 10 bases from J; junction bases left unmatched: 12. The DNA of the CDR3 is TGTGCCAGCAGTGGATCCTCCGGGGGGGCAGGCGAGCAGTTCTTC. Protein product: CASSGSSGGAGEQFF.

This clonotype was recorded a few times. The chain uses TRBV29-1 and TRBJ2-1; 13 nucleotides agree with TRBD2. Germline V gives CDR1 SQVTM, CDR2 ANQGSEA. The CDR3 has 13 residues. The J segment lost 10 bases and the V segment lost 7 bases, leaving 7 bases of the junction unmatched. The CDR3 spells CSALLAGGLEQFF. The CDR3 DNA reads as TGCAGCGCTCTACTAGCGGGGGGGCTCGAGCAGTTCTTC.

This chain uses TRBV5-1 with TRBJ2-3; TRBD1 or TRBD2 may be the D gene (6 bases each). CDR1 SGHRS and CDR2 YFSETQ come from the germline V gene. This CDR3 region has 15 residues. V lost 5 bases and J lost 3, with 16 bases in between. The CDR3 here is CASRTRGEGTDTQYF. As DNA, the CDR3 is TGCGCCAGCAGGACGAGGGGGGAAGGTACAGATACGCAGTATTTT. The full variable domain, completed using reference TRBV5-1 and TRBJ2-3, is KAGVTQTPRYLIKTRGQQVTLSCSPISGHRSVSWYQQTPGQGLQFLFEYFSETQRNKGNFPGRFSGRQFSNSRSEMNVSTLELGDSALYLCASRTRGEGTDTQYFGPGTRLTVL.

The CDR3 DNA reads TGTGCCAGCAGTGAACGGGGCGGGACCCCCTGGGAGCAGTACTTC. Translation: CASSERGGTPWEQYF. The chain joins TRBV2 to TRBJ2-7; D is perhaps TRBD2 (6 bases). This CDR3 is built from 15 residues. The V and J ends lost 2 bases and 7 bases respectively, with 18 bases between them. Germline V lookup: CDR1 SNHLY, CDR2 FYNNEI.

In DNA, the CDR3 is TGTGCCAGCAGTTACGGGTTGGTTTCCTTTGATGAGCAGTTCTTC. Protein: CASSYGLVSFDEQFF. V is TRBV6-2 or TRBV6-3 and J is TRBJ2-1; D is undetermined. This CDR3 has 15 residues. Germline CDR1 reads MNHEY; CDR2 reads SVGEGT. V dropped 2 bases and J dropped 8 bases, with 16 bases sitting between them.

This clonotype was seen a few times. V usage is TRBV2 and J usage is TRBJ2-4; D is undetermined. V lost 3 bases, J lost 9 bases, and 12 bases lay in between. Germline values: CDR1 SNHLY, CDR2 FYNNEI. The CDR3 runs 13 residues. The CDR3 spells CASSEGRFGIQYF. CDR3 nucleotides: TGTGCCAGCAGTGAGGGCCGCTTCGGCATTCAGTACTTC.

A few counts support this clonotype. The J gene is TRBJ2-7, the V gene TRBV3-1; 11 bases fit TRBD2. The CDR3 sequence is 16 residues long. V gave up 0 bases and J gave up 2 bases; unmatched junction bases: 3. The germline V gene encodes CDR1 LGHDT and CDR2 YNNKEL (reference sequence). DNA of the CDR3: TGTGCCAGCAGCCAAGACGGGACTAGCGGACCCTACGAGCAGTACTTC. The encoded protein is CASSQDGTSGPYEQYF.

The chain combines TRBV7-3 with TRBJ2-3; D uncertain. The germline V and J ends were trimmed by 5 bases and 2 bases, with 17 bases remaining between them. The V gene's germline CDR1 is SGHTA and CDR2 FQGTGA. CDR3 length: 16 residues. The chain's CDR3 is CASSPIITAVTDTQYF. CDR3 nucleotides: TGTGCCAGCAGCCCTATAATCACGGCAGTCACAGATACGCAGTATTTT. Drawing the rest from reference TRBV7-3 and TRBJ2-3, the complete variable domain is GAGVSQTPSNKVTEKGKYVELRCDPISGHTALYWYRQSLGQGPEFLIYFQGTGAADDSGLPNDRFFAVRPEGSVSTLKIQRTERGDSAVYLCASSPIITAVTDTQYFGPGTRLTVL.

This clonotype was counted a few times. CDR3 sequence reads: CASSFWPKGNEQFF. The CDR3 bases are TGTGCCAGCAGCTTTTGGCCAAAAGGCAATGAGCAGTTCTTC. The J gene is TRBJ2-1, the V gene TRBV7-6; D call uncertain. The CDR3 spans 14 residues. Germline CDR1 SGHVS, CDR2 FNYEAQ. Between the trimmed V and J ends, which lost 3 bases and 6 bases, there was a span of 12 bases. Full variable domain (missing parts from reference TRBV7-6 and TRBJ2-1): GAGVSQSPRYKVTKRGQDVALRCDPISGHVSLYWYRQALGQGPEFLTYFNYEAQQDKSGLPNDRFSAERPEGSISTLTIQRTEQRDSAMYRCASSFWPKGNEQFFGPGTRLTVL.

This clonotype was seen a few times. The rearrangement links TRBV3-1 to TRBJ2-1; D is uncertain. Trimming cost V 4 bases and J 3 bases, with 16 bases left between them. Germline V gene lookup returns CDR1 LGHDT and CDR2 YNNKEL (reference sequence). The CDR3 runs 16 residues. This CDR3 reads CASSPLSVGLYNEQFF. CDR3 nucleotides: TGTGCCAGCAGCCCCTTGAGCGTAGGGCTCTACAATGAGCAGTTCTTC.

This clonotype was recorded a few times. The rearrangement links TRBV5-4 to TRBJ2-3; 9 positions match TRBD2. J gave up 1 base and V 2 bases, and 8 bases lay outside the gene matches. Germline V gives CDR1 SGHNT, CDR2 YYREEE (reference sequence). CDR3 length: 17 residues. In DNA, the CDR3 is TGTGCCAGCAGCTTTGTCTCTCTAGCGGGACGCACAGATACGCAGTATTTT. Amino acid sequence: CASSFVSLAGRTDTQYF.

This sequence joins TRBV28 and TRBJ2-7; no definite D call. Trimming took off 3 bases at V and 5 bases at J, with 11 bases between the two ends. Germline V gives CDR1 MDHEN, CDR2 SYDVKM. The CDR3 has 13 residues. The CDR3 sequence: CASSFSLANEQYF. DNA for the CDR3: TGTGCCAGCAGTTTTTCTCTTGCGAACGAGCAGTACTTC.

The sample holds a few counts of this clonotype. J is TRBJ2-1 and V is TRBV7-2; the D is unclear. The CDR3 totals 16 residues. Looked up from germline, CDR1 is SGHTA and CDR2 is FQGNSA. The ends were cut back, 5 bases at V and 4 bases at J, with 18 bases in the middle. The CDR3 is CASSLTPGPGYNEQFF. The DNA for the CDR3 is TGTGCCAGCAGCCTAACGCCGGGCCCCGGATACAATGAGCAGTTCTTC.

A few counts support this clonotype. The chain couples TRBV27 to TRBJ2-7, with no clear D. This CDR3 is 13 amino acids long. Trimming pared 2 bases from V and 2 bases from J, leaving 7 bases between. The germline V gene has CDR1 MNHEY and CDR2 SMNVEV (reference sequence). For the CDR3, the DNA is TGTGCCAGCAGTTTAGATTGGACCTACGAGCAGTACTTC. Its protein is CASSLDWTYEQYF.

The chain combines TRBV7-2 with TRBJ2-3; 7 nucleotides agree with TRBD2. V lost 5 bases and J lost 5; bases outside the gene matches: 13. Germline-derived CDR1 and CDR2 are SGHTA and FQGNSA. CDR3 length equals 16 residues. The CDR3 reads CASSQGTNPAGDTQYF. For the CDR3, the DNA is TGTGCCAGCAGCCAAGGGACTAACCCCGCCGGAGATACGCAGTATTTT.

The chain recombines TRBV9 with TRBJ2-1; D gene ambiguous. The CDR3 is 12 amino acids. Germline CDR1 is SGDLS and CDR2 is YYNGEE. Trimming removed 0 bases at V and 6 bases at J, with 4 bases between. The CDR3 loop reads CASSVGVNEQFF. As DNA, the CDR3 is TGTGCCAGCAGCGTAGGGGTCAATGAGCAGTTCTTC.

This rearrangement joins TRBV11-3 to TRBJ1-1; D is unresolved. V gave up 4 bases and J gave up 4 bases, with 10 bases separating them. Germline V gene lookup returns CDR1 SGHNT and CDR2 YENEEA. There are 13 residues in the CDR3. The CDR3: CASSSSVLTEAFF. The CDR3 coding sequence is TGTGCCAGCAGCTCTTCGGTCCTCACTGAAGCTTTCTTT. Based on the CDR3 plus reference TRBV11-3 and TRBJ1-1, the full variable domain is EAGVVQSPRYKIIEKKQPVAFWCNPISGHNTLYWYLQNLGQGPELLIRYENEEAVDDSQLPKDRFSAERLKGVDSTLKIQPAELGDSAVYLCASSSSVLTEAFFGQGTRLTVV.

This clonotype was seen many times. This CDR3 reads CASSLGPGQGGHEQYF. The CDR3 DNA reads as TGTGCCAGCAGCTTGGGACCGGGACAGGGGGGCCACGAGCAGTACTTC. The V call is TRBV5-5, the J call TRBJ2-7; 11 bases are a match to TRBD1. V dropped 0 bases and J dropped 5; count of bases not matched to a gene: 7. The CDR3 has 16 residues. Germline CDR1 SGHKS, CDR2 YYEKEE (reference sequence).

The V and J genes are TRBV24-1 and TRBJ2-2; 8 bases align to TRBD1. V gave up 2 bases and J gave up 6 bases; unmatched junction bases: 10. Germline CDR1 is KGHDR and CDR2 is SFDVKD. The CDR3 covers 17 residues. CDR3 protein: CATSDSPRLTGAGELFF. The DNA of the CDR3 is TGTGCCACCAGTGATTCACCCCGCTTGACAGGGGCCGGGGAGCTGTTTTTT.

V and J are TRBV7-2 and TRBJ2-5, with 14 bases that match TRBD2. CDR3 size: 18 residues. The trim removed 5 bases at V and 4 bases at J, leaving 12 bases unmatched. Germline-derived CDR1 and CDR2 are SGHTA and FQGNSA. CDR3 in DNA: TGTGCCAGCAGCCTCTCCTCGGGACTAGCGGGAGCTAGAGAGACCCAGTACTTC. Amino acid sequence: CASSLSSGLAGARETQYF.

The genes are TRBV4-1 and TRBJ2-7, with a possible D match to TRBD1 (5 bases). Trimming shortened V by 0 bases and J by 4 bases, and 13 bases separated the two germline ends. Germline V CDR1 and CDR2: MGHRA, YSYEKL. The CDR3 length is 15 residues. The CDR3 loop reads CASSQERRGTYEQYF. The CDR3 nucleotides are TGCGCCAGCAGCCAAGAGCGTAGGGGAACGTACGAGCAGTACTTC.

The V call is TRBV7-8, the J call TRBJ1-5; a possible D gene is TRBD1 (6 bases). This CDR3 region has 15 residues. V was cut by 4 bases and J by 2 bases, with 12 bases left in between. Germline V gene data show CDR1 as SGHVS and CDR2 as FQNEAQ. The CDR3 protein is CASSSGAGGNQPQHF. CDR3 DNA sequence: TGTGCCAGCAGCTCAGGGGCGGGGGGCAATCAGCCCCAGCATTTT.

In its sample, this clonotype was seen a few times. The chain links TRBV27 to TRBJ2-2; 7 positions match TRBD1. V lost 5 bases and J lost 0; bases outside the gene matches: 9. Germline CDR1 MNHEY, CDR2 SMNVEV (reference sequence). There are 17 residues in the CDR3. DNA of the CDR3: TGTGCCAGCAGTCAAGGGACAGTCCCCACGAACACCGGGGAGCTGTTTTTT. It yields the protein CASSQGTVPTNTGELFF.

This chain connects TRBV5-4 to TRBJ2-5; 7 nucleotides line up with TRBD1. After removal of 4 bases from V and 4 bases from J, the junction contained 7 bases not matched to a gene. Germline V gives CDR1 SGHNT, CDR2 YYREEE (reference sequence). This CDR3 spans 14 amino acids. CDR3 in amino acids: CASSPRQGIETQYF. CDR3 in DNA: TGTGCCAGCAGCCCTAGACAGGGAATAGAGACCCAGTACTTC.

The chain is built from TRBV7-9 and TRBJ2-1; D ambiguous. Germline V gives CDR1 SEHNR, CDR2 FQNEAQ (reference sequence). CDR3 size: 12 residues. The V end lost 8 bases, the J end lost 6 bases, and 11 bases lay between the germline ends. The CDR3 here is CASFLSRNEQFF. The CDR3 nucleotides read TGTGCCAGCTTTTTGTCTCGCAATGAGCAGTTCTTC.

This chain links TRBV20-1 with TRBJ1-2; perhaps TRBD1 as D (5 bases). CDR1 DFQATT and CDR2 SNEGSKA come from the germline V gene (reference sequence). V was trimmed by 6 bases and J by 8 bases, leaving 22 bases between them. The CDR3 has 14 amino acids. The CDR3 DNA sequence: TGCAGTGCCGTACCTTTAATGGACACTGGGGGCTACACCTTC. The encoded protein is CSAVPLMDTGGYTF.

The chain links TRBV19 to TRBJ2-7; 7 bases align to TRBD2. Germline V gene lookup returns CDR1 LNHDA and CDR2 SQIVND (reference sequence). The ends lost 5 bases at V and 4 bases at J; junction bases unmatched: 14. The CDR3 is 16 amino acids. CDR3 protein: CASSPFGGTLSYEQYF. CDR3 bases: TGTGCCAGTAGTCCGTTCGGGGGGACCCTTTCGTACGAGCAGTACTTC.

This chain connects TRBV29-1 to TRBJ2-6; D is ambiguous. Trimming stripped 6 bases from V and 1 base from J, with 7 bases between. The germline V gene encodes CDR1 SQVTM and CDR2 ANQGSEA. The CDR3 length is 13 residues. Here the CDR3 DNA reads TGCAGCGTGAGGAATTCTGGGGCCAACGTCCTGACTTTC. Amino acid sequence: CSVRNSGANVLTF.

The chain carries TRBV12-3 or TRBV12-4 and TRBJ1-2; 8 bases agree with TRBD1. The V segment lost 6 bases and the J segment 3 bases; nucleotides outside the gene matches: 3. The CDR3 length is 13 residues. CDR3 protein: CASRQGAYYGYTF. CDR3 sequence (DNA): TGTGCCAGCAGGCAGGGGGCTTACTATGGCTACACCTTC.

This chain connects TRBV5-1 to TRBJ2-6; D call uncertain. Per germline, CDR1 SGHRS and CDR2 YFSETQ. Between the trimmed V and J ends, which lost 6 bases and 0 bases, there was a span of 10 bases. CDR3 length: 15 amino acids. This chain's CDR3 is CASTPVISGANVLTF. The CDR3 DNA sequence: TGCGCCAGCACCCCGGTAATCTCTGGGGCCAACGTCCTGACTTTC.

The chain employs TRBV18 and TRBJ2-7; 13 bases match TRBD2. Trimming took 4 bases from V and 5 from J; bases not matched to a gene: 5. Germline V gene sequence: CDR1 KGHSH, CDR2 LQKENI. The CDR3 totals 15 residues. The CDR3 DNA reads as TGTGCCAGCTCACTCACTAGCGGGAGGGATCACGAGCAGTACTTC. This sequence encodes CASSLTSGRDHEQYF.